Presented here are 20 T cell receptor beta chains from one specimen sequenced in a study of T cells in Graves' hyperthyroidism and ophthalmopathy. RNA transcripts were the template for amplifying TCR beta CDR3 regions. In the first-round RT-PCR of the TCR CDR3, the HTBI primer set was used. Each CDR3 protein is one row after TCRdb ran MiXCR on the multiplex PCR reads. The sample lists approximately 590,000 distinct CDR3 sequences, approximately 14% seen once, with under 7.5% in the top ten. Specimen: blood. The receptors were sampled from a woman in her twenties or thirties with Graves' hyperthyroidism.

This clonotype appeared a few times. The V call is TRBV19, the J call TRBJ2-7, with 9 bases lining up with TRBD1. Germline values: CDR1 LNHDA, CDR2 SQIVND (reference sequence). The CDR3 covers 14 residues. V lost 7 bases, J lost 5 bases, and 9 bases stayed unmatched. The CDR3 bases are TGTGCCAGTAACAACGCCGGGACAGGGAACGAGCAGTACTTC. Amino acid sequence: CASNNAGTGNEQYF.

In its sample, this clonotype was seen a few times. This sequence joins TRBV18 and TRBJ2-2; the match to TRBD1 covers 8 bases. This CDR3 is built from 16 residues. Germline loops: CDR1 KGHSH, CDR2 LQKENI. V lost 1 base to trimming and J lost 5 bases; unmatched junction nucleotides: 6. The DNA for the CDR3 is TGTGCCAGCTCACCACTTCAGGGGGCAAGGACCGGGGAGCTGTTTTTT. Translated, it gives CASSPLQGARTGELFF.

There are a few counts of this clonotype. The chain is built from TRBV6-1 and TRBJ2-5; no definite D call. CDR1 MNHNS and CDR2 SASEGT come from the germline V gene. This CDR3 comprises 13 residues. V shed 8 bases and J shed 4 bases, with 14 bases lying between them. The CDR3 DNA sequence: TGTGCCAGCTCAAATTGGTTGCGAGAGACCCAGTACTTC. Amino acid sequence: CASSNWLRETQYF.

In regard to this clonotype: Here the CDR3 omits its conserved ending phenylalanine or tryptophan, so a read error is the likely source. The chain has TRBV3-1 and TRBJ1-3; TRBD1 is a possible D gene (5 bases). The CDR3 is made up of 15 amino acids. Germline CDR1 and CDR2: LGHDT and YNNKEL (reference sequence). The germline V and J ends were trimmed by 3 bases and 2 bases, with 11 bases remaining between them. In nucleotides, the CDR3 is TGTGCCAGCAGCCACGGGACGGTAACTGGAAACACCATATATTCT. Translated, it gives CASSHGTVTGNTIYS.

This clonotype was observed many times. The CDR3 region has the DNA TGTGCCACCAGTGATTCCGGACTAGCGGGAGCGGCAACAGATACGCAGTATTTT. Translation: CATSDSGLAGAATDTQYF. This sequence joins TRBV24-1 and TRBJ2-3, with 13 bases matching TRBD2. The CDR3 spans 18 residues. CDR1 KGHDR and CDR2 SFDVKD come from the germline V gene. Unmatched junction bases numbered 7, after V lost 2 bases and J lost 3 bases.

This clonotype was picked up many times. The rearrangement links TRBV10-3 to TRBJ2-3; D is undetermined. Trimming took off 3 bases at V and 2 bases at J, with 15 bases between the two ends. This CDR3 region has 16 residues. Germline V CDR1 and CDR2: ENHRY, SYGVKD. This chain's CDR3 is CAISDPGYAVTDTQYF. The DNA for the CDR3 is TGTGCCATCAGTGACCCCGGATATGCGGTCACAGATACGCAGTATTTT.

This clonotype was detected a few times. The chain has TRBV6-1 and TRBJ2-7; 7 positions agree with TRBD2. The length of the CDR3 is 13 residues. Germline trimming cut 7 bases from V and 4 bases from J; bases unmatched to any gene: 7. The germline V gene encodes CDR1 MNHNS and CDR2 SASEGT. In DNA, the CDR3 is TGTGCCAGCATCCGCTCCGGGGGGTACGAGCAGTACTTC. This codes for CASIRSGGYEQYF.

The chain uses TRBV2 and TRBJ2-1; 8 positions agree with TRBD2. The CDR3 contains 14 residues. Trimming took 7 bases from V and 6 from J; bases not matched to a gene: 8. Germline-derived CDR1 and CDR2 are SNHLY and FYNNEI. The CDR3 spells CASTSGLAGNEQFF. The CDR3 nucleotides are TGTGCCAGCACGAGCGGACTAGCAGGCAATGAGCAGTTCTTC.

Notes on this clonotype: It is likely a read error, because the conserved phenylalanine at the end of the CDR3 is missing. J is TRBJ2-3 and V is TRBV3-1; TRBD1 is a possible D gene (5 bases). The CDR3 is 14 amino acids. Trimming cost V 1 base and J 5 bases, with 10 bases left between them. Germline values: CDR1 LGHDT, CDR2 YNNKEL (reference sequence). The CDR3 protein is CASSQGVRVDTQYL. CDR3 in DNA: TGTGCCAGCAGCCAAGGGGTCAGGGTAGATACGCAGTATCTT.

In the case of this clonotype: Given a much more abundant clone one base away, this may be a read error. The chain has TRBV7-9 and TRBJ2-3; D is possibly TRBD2 (6 bases). V was trimmed by 8 bases and J by 1 base, leaving 19 bases between them. The CDR3 loop spans 16 amino acids. Germline CDR1 SEHNR, CDR2 FQNEAQ (reference sequence). The CDR3 DNA reads as TGTGCCAGCCGCCCGGGGAGTAGCGGCGGCACAGATACGCAGTATTTT. Its protein is CASRPGSSGGTDTQYF.

This clonotype appeared many times. The chain uses TRBV5-1 and TRBJ2-3; D not resolved. In germline, CDR1 is SGHRS, CDR2 YFSETQ. The V end was cut by 0 bases, the J end by 1 base, with 9 bases between. This CDR3 is built from 15 residues. In DNA form, the CDR3 reads TGCGCCAGCAGCTTGGGAAGTGGAGGCACAGATACGCAGTATTTT. Translating gives CASSLGSGGTDTQYF. Full variable domain (rest looked up from reference TRBV5-1 and TRBJ2-3): KAGVTQTPRYLIKTRGQQVTLSCSPISGHRSVSWYQQTPGQGLQFLFEYFSETQRNKGNFPGRFSGRQFSNSRSEMNVSTLELGDSALYLCASSLGSGGTDTQYFGPGTRLTVL.

This clonotype was seen only once. A read error is possible here, since a much larger clone lies one base away. This CDR3 is CSARDPRQGAYGQYF. Here the CDR3 DNA reads TGCAGTGCTAGAGATCCCCGACAGGGCGCCTACGGGCAGTACTTC. The chain carries TRBV20-1 and TRBJ2-7; TRBD1 matches 7 bases. This CDR3 has 15 residues. Per the germline V gene, CDR1 is DFQATT and CDR2 is SNEGSKA (reference sequence).

This clonotype has a count of ten or more. The CDR3 DNA reads TGTGCCAGCAGTTTACGGGGGACGAACACCGGGGAGCTGTTTTTT. This sequence encodes CASSLRGTNTGELFF. V usage is TRBV12-3 or TRBV12-4 and J usage is TRBJ2-2; D perhaps matches TRBD2 (6 bases). Trimming removed 2 bases from V and 0 bases from J, with 7 bases in between. This CDR3 comprises 15 residues.

About this clonotype: With a much larger clone just one base away, this may be a read error. The V and J genes are TRBV5-1 and TRBJ2-2, with TRBD2 matching 8 bases. J gave up 10 bases and V 2 bases, and 10 bases lay outside the gene matches. This CDR3 has 15 residues. CDR1 and CDR2 (germline): SGHRS, YFSETQ. The CDR3 region has the DNA TGCGCCAGCAGCTTTAGCGGGGCACTGGCCGTGGAGCTGTTTTTT. Its translation is CASSFSGALAVELFF.

There are many counts of this clonotype. This chain joins TRBV7-3 and TRBJ2-1; 8 nucleotides line up with TRBD2. This CDR3 is built from 16 residues. In germline, CDR1 is SGHTA, CDR2 FQGTGA. Trimming took 3 bases from V and 2 from J; bases not matched to a gene: 6. In DNA, the CDR3 is TGTGCCAGCAGCTTGGATTCGGGAGGGGCCTACAATGAGCAGTTCTTC. Its protein product is CASSLDSGGAYNEQFF.

This clonotype was seen ten or more times. The gene calls are TRBV7-2 and TRBJ2-3, with 12 bases fitting TRBD2. The germline CDR1 and CDR2 sequences are SGHTA and FQGNSA. The V segment lost 5 bases and the J segment 6 bases; nucleotides outside the gene matches: 6. CDR3 length: 15 residues. This CDR3 is CASSLTSGSRDTQYF. As DNA, the CDR3 is TGTGCCAGCAGCCTGACTAGCGGGAGCAGGGATACGCAGTATTTT.

This clonotype appeared a few times. The rearrangement uses TRBV19 and TRBJ1-1, with a weak D call TRBD1 (6 bases). The germline V gene encodes CDR1 LNHDA and CDR2 SQIVND (reference sequence). Between the trimmed V and J ends, which lost 7 bases and 4 bases, there was a span of 19 bases. The CDR3 is 15 amino acids. As DNA, the CDR3 is TGTGCCAGTACCTCAAGGGGGGGGGAGGGCACTGAAGCTTTCTTT. Translated: CASTSRGGEGTEAFF.

Many counts were recorded for this clonotype. The chain is built from TRBV11-2 and TRBJ2-7, with D possibly TRBD1 on 6 matching bases. Trimming removed 1 base from V and 2 bases from J, with 12 bases in between. The CDR3 extends over 15 amino acids. Per the germline V gene, CDR1 is SGHAT and CDR2 is FQNNGV. The CDR3 region has the DNA TGTGCCAGCAGCTTAGTACAGGGTGCAACCTACGAGCAGTACTTC. Protein sequence: CASSLVQGATYEQYF.

This clonotype was counted ten times or more. The chain employs TRBV27 and TRBJ1-5; a weak D match, TRBD1 (6 bases). The V end lost 2 bases, the J end lost 4 bases, and 12 bases lay between the germline ends. The CDR3 length is 15 residues. The germline V gene encodes CDR1 MNHEY and CDR2 SMNVEV (reference sequence). CDR3 loop: CASSLGSRGNQPQHF. DNA of the CDR3: TGTGCCAGCAGTTTAGGTAGCAGGGGAAATCAGCCCCAGCATTTT.

The table lists this clonotype with many counts. The chain combines TRBV20-1 with TRBJ2-1; 9 bases match TRBD2. V gave up 3 bases and J gave up 9 bases; unmatched junction bases: 9. The CDR3 has 14 residues. Germline V gives CDR1 DFQATT, CDR2 SNEGSKA (reference sequence). The CDR3 bases are TGCAGTGCTAGTAGTAGCGGGAGTGTTTTTGAGCAGTTCTTC. Translating gives CSASSSGSVFEQFF.